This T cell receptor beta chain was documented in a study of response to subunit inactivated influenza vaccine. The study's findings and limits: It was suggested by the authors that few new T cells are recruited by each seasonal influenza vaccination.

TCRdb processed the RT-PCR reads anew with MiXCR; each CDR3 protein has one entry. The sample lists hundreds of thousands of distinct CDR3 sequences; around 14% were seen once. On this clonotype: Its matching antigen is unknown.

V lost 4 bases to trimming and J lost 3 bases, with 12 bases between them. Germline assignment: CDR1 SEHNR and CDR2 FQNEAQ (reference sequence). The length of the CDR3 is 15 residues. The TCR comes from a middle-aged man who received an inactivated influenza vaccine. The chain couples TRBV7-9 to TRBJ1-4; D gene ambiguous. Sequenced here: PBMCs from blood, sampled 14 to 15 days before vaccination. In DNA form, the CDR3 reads TGTGCCAGCAGCTCCCGACAAGCGGCTAATGAAAAACTGTTTTTT. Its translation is CASSSRQAANEKLFF.